These 30 T cell receptor beta chains share one sample of origin, sequenced in a study of blood T cell repertoires in COVID-19. TCRdb's copy holds only in-frame clones and misses some; the assay was immunoSEQ multiplex PCR. The sample holds about 350,000 clones, around 90% seen once. The source material was peripheral blood. The receptors originated from a man aged 25-45 years with COVID-19, enrolled during active disease.

The rearrangement links TRBV4-1 to TRBJ2-2, with TRBD1 matching 10 bases. There are 14 residues in the CDR3. J lost 7 bases, V lost 4 bases, and 3 bases had no gene match. Germline CDR1 reads MGHRA; CDR2 reads YSYEKL. CDR3 sequence: CASSPGQGLGELFF. For the CDR3, the DNA is TGCGCCAGCAGCCCGGGACAGGGGCTCGGGGAGCTGTTTTTT.

This clone appeared a single time. The chain has TRBV4-3 and TRBJ2-7; tentatively, D is TRBD1 (5 bases). Germline CDR1 reads LGHNA; CDR2 reads YSLEER. This CDR3 region has 17 residues. Deletions cut 4 bases from V and 0 bases from J, with 19 bases between. The CDR3 spells CASSLENTGLSSYEQYF. The DNA for the CDR3 is TGCGCCAGCAGCCTAGAGAATACAGGTTTGAGCTCCTACGAGCAGTACTTC.

The chain combines TRBV5-1 with TRBJ2-1; 7 bases line up with TRBD2. This CDR3 is built from 19 residues. CDR1 and CDR2 (germline): SGHRS, YFSETQ. The J segment lost 0 bases and the V segment lost 4 bases, leaving 16 bases of the junction unmatched. The CDR3 DNA is TGCGCCAGCAGCACAGACCCTACTAGCGCGAAGAGCTCCTACAATGAGCAGTTCTTC. Its protein is CASSTDPTSAKSSYNEQFF.

Only a few counts were recorded for this clone. CDR3 residues: CSVTGQLYEQYF. CDR3 coding DNA: TGCAGCGTGACGGGACAGCTTTACGAGCAGTACTTC. The chain uses TRBV29-1 and TRBJ2-7; TRBD1 matches at 7 bases. With V trimmed by 6 bases and J by 4 bases, 6 bases remained unmatched. CDR1 and CDR2 from the germline V gene are SQVTM and ANQGSEA. The CDR3 contains 12 residues.

The chain employs TRBV19 and TRBJ1-5; 10 nucleotides match TRBD1. CDR3 length: 15 amino acids. Trimming removed 8 bases from V and 4 bases from J; junction bases left unmatched: 8. Germline V lookup: CDR1 LNHDA, CDR2 SQIVND (reference sequence). Here the CDR3 DNA reads TGTGCCAGTTTGACAGGGGGCGCCGGAAATCAGCCCCAGCATTTT. Its protein is CASLTGGAGNQPQHF.

This chain uses TRBV12-3 or TRBV12-4 with TRBJ1-2; 9 nucleotides line up with TRBD1. The CDR3 runs 12 residues. After removal of 4 bases from V and 8 bases from J, the junction contained 2 bases not matched to a gene. The CDR3 DNA follows: TGTGCCAGCAGTTCTACAGGGGGCGGCTACACCTTC. As protein: CASSSTGGGYTF.

The chain recombines TRBV5-4 with TRBJ2-1; 8 bases are a match to TRBD1. The CDR3 covers 16 residues. Germline trimming cut 5 bases from V and 2 bases from J; bases unmatched to any gene: 9. Germline V gives CDR1 SGHNT, CDR2 YYREEE (reference sequence). CDR3 in DNA: TGTGCCAGCAGTTCAAACCGGGACAGGACCTACAATGAGCAGTTCTTC. It translates to CASSSNRDRTYNEQFF.

The gene calls are TRBV6-2 or TRBV6-3 and TRBJ2-1; a possible D gene is TRBD2 (6 bases). V lost 1 base, J lost 5 bases, and 6 bases lay in between. The CDR3 spans 13 residues. Germline V gene sequence: CDR1 MNHEY, CDR2 SVGEGT. The CDR3 sequence: CASSYWGDNEQFF. CDR3 DNA: TGTGCCAGCAGTTACTGGGGGGACAATGAGCAGTTCTTC.

The J gene is TRBJ2-3, the V gene TRBV5-6, with a tentative D call TRBD1 (6 bases). V was shortened by 0 bases and J by 5 bases, with 10 bases between the two germline ends. The CDR3 consists of 14 residues. The V gene's germline CDR1 is SGHDT and CDR2 YYEEEE. The CDR3 DNA follows: TGTGCCAGCAGCTTGGGGCCAGGGGAAGATACGCAGTATTTT. Protein product: CASSLGPGEDTQYF.

This chain joins TRBV10-3 and TRBJ1-5; no clear D. Trimming removed 0 bases from V and 10 bases from J, with 7 bases in between. Per germline, CDR1 ENHRY and CDR2 SYGVKD. The CDR3 covers 12 residues. Written as DNA, the CDR3 is TGTGCCATCAGTGAGTCCACAGCCCCCCAGCATTTT. Translation: CAISESTAPQHF.

V usage is TRBV4-3 and J usage is TRBJ2-3; unclear D gene. The germline V gene encodes CDR1 LGHNA and CDR2 YSLEER. The V end was cut by 4 bases, the J end by 2 bases, with 10 bases between. The length of the CDR3 is 14 residues. The CDR3 region has the DNA TGCGCCAGCAGCCCCCAATCCCCCACAGATACGCAGTATTTT. Translated, it gives CASSPQSPTDTQYF.

This chain connects TRBV15 to TRBJ2-3, with TRBD2 matching over 11 bases. Losses at the gene ends were 1 base for V and 0 bases for J; bases not matched to a gene: 3. Germline lookup yields CDR1 LNHNV and CDR2 YYDKDF (reference sequence). CDR3 length: 17 amino acids. The CDR3 reads CATSRGRLAGSTDTQYF. DNA of the CDR3: TGTGCCACCAGCAGAGGTCGACTAGCGGGGAGCACAGATACGCAGTATTTT.

This chain links TRBV5-4 with TRBJ2-1; D remains unclear. V was shortened by 1 base and J by 2 bases, with 10 bases between the two germline ends. CDR3 length: 15 amino acids. The germline V gene encodes CDR1 SGHNT and CDR2 YYREEE (reference sequence). The DNA of the CDR3 is TGTGCCAGCAGCTTGAACGGTCGCCCCTACAATGAGCAGTTCTTC. Protein sequence: CASSLNGRPYNEQFF.

V gene TRBV5-6 combines with J gene TRBJ1-5, with 8 positions matching TRBD1. The germline CDR1 and CDR2 sequences are SGHDT and YYEEEE. The V gene end was trimmed by 1 base and the J gene end by 0 bases; junction bases not matched to a gene: 3. The CDR3 totals 16 residues. CDR3 nucleotides: TGTGCCAGCAGCTTGTCAGGGGGCCCTAGCAATCAGCCCCAGCATTTT. It is translated as CASSLSGGPSNQPQHF.

The V call is TRBV6-1, the J call TRBJ1-6, with D perhaps matching TRBD1 (5 bases). The CDR3 has 15 residues. The germline V gene encodes CDR1 MNHNS and CDR2 SASEGT. The germline V and J ends were trimmed by 3 bases and 8 bases, with 14 bases remaining between them. CDR3 in DNA: TGTGCCAGCAGTGACACCGGGACTACCCATTCACCCCTCCACTTT. Translating gives CASSDTGTTHSPLHF.

V and J are TRBV19 and TRBJ1-2; D might be TRBD1 (6 bases). The ends were cut back, 5 bases at V and 0 bases at J, with 10 bases in the middle. Germline V gives CDR1 LNHDA, CDR2 SQIVND (reference sequence). The length of the CDR3 is 14 residues. This chain's CDR3 is CASSRQAPNYGYTF. CDR3 DNA sequence: TGTGCCAGTAGTCGACAGGCCCCTAACTATGGCTACACCTTC. Drawing the rest from reference TRBV19 and TRBJ1-2, the complete variable domain is DGGITQSPKYLFRKEGQNVTLSCEQNLNHDAMYWYRQDPGQGLRLIYYSQIVNDFQKGDIAEGYSVSREKKESFPLTVTSAQKNPTAFYLCASSRQAPNYGYTFGSGTRLTVV.

As to this clone: The sample contains more than one DNA sequence encoding this CDR3. V usage is TRBV28 and J usage is TRBJ1-1; D may be TRBD1 (5 bases). This CDR3 is built from 13 residues. Germline V lookup: CDR1 MDHEN, CDR2 SYDVKM. V lost 2 bases, J lost 5 bases, and 9 bases lay in between. CDR3 DNA: TGTGCCAGCAGTTTAGGGGGAGGAACTGAAGCTTTCTTT. Translating it yields CASSLGGGTEAFF.

The chain links TRBV24-1 to TRBJ2-1; D is ambiguous. This CDR3 has 12 residues. Per the germline V gene, CDR1 is KGHDR and CDR2 is SFDVKD. V dropped 4 bases and J dropped 3 bases, with 3 bases sitting between them. CDR3 bases: TGTGCCACCAGTGACGTCTACAATGAGCAGTTCTTC. The encoded protein is CATSDVYNEQFF.

CDR3 coding DNA: TGTGCCAGCAGCTTAGCTCAGGGTTATGAGCAGTTCTTC. Translation gives CASSLAQGYEQFF. The gene calls are TRBV5-4 and TRBJ2-1, with D possibly being TRBD1 (5 bases). The CDR3 is 13 amino acids. Germline V CDR1 and CDR2: SGHNT, YYREEE (reference sequence). The V and J ends lost 2 bases and 8 bases respectively, with 11 bases between them.

This chain uses TRBV28 with TRBJ2-2; D might be TRBD2 (8 bases). Germline V gene lookup returns CDR1 MDHEN and CDR2 SYDVKM. The V end lost 7 bases, the J end lost 5 bases, and 23 bases lay between the germline ends. The CDR3 runs to 17 residues. CDR3 in DNA: TGTGCCAGCACCTCCGGGGGGGCGCAGGGGGTGACCGGGGAGCTGTTTTTT. This gives the protein CASTSGGAQGVTGELFF.

The CDR3 here is CASMASGSAETQYF. The CDR3 DNA sequence: TGTGCCAGTATGGCTAGCGGGAGTGCTGAGACCCAGTACTTC. The chain employs TRBV19 and TRBJ2-5; TRBD2 aligns across 10 bases. The CDR3 has 14 residues. Germline values: CDR1 LNHDA, CDR2 SQIVND (reference sequence). V was clipped by 7 bases and J by 5 bases; unmatched bases: 7.

V and J are TRBV27 and TRBJ2-1, with TRBD2 identical over 8 bases. The CDR3 totals 16 residues. CDR1 is MNHEY and CDR2 is SMNVEV in the germline V gene (reference sequence). Unmatched junction bases numbered 8, after V lost 4 bases and J lost 3 bases. As DNA, the CDR3 is TGTGCCAGCAGTTACCCCGGGGGGGCCTTCTACAATGAGCAGTTCTTC. Amino acids: CASSYPGGAFYNEQFF.

About this clone: Germline and junction disagree at one end, which may indicate a read error. This chain connects TRBV6-5 to TRBJ1-2; D is perhaps TRBD1 (5 bases). Germline CDR1 and CDR2: MNHEY and SVGAGI. The CDR3 has 14 amino acids. DNA of the CDR3: TGTGCCAGCAGCTACTTAAGCAGGGTCGATCGCTACACCTTC. Amino acid sequence: CASSYLSRVDRYTF.

The rearrangement uses TRBV7-6 and TRBJ1-3; 8 nucleotides match TRBD1. CDR1 is SGHVS and CDR2 is FNYEAQ in the germline V gene. Germline trimming cut 6 bases from V and 2 bases from J; bases unmatched to any gene: 6. The CDR3 totals 15 residues. This chain's CDR3 is CASSRSTGAGNTIYF. CDR3 bases: TGTGCCAGCAGTCGATCGACAGGGGCTGGAAACACCATATATTTT.

The V call is TRBV19, the J call TRBJ1-5; TRBD1 might be the D (6 bases). This CDR3 spans 12 amino acids. The V end lost 10 bases, the J end lost 6 bases, and 13 bases lay between the germline ends. Germline V gives CDR1 LNHDA, CDR2 SQIVND (reference sequence). The CDR3 DNA sequence: TGTGCCAAAAAACAGGGTAGTCAGCCCCAGCATTTT. Protein sequence: CAKKQGSQPQHF.

The chain couples TRBV7-3 to TRBJ2-5; a weak D match, TRBD1 (6 bases). Germline values: CDR1 SGHTA, CDR2 FQGTGA. There are 13 residues in the CDR3. Trimming left V 5 bases short and J 2 bases short, with 9 bases between. The chain's CDR3 is CASSPRGQETQYF. DNA of the CDR3: TGTGCCAGCAGCCCGAGGGGGCAAGAGACCCAGTACTTC.

The chain recombines TRBV5-8 with TRBJ2-7; 10 bases align to TRBD2. The CDR3 covers 15 residues. From germline, CDR1 is SGHTS and CDR2 YDEGEE. V gave up 0 bases and J gave up 1 base; unmatched junction bases: 1. Here the CDR3 DNA reads TGTGCCAGCAGCTTGGGACTAGCGGGTTCCTACGAGCAGTACTTC. Its protein product is CASSLGLAGSYEQYF.

This clone turned up a few times. V is TRBV3-1 (or the pseudogene TRBV3-2) and J is TRBJ2-7, with D unclear. The V end lost 0 bases, the J end lost 3 bases, and 6 bases lay between the germline ends. The V gene's germline CDR1 is LGHDT and CDR2 YNNKEL (reference sequence). This CDR3 region has 13 residues. CDR3 DNA sequence: TGTGCCAGCAGCCAAGATCCCCACTACGAGCAGTACTTC. Protein: CASSQDPHYEQYF.

The V call is TRBV10-3, the J call TRBJ2-1; 8 bases are shared with TRBD2. Trimming took 7 bases from V and 2 from J; bases not matched to a gene: 16. Germline V lookup: CDR1 ENHRY, CDR2 SYGVKD. The CDR3 runs 18 residues. The CDR3 DNA is TGTGCCATCACCGCGACGAGAGCGGGAGTCTACCCCTACAATGAGCAGTTCTTC. This gives the protein CAITATRAGVYPYNEQFF.

The rearrangement uses TRBV18 and TRBJ1-4; a possible D gene is TRBD1 (6 bases). In germline, CDR1 is KGHSH, CDR2 LQKENI. CDR3 length equals 17 residues. V was cut by 6 bases and J by 4 bases, with 21 bases left in between. The CDR3 here is CASSRNSAQGLNEKLFF. CDR3 DNA sequence: TGTGCCAGCTCCAGGAACAGTGCACAGGGCCTTAATGAAAAACTGTTTTTT.